The 7 T cell receptor beta chains listed next were all sequenced from one sample in a study of chemoradiotherapy in HPV16-positive cancers. TCRdb's table, derived via immunoSEQ multiplex PCR, lists solely in-frame clones and lacks some. The sample carries some 180 clones, roughly 93% recorded once. Specimen: tumor tissue, collected from a patient who underwent chemoradiotherapy. Source of these receptors: a human donor with HPV-associated anogenital cancer.

The chain carries TRBV5-5 and TRBJ1-3; D ambiguous. This CDR3 has 14 amino acids. With 7 bases removed from V and 4 bases from J, the gap between germline ends came to 15 bases. The germline gives CDR1 SGHKS, CDR2 YYEKEE (reference sequence). CDR3 sequence reads: CASFGLGKGNTIYF. As DNA, the CDR3 is TGTGCCAGCTTCGGGTTAGGCAAAGGAAACACCATATATTTT.

This rearrangement joins TRBV6-1 to TRBJ2-5; TRBD1 agrees at 9 bases. Germline V gene sequence: CDR1 MNHNS, CDR2 SASEGT. The CDR3 is made up of 16 amino acids. J gave up 5 bases and V 4 bases, and 11 bases lay outside the gene matches. The CDR3 protein is CASSGVSGQGGETQYF. Here the CDR3 DNA reads TGTGCCAGCAGTGGAGTCTCGGGACAGGGCGGCGAGACCCAGTACTTC.

The rearrangement uses TRBV7-6 and TRBJ1-1; the D is unclear. The CDR3 extends over 17 amino acids. Looked up from germline, CDR1 is SGHVS and CDR2 is FNYEAQ. The V and J ends lost 0 bases and 1 base respectively, with 15 bases between them. The CDR3 sequence is CASSLAHQVRWNTEAFF. The CDR3 DNA follows: TGTGCCAGCAGCTTAGCGCACCAGGTCAGATGGAACACTGAAGCTTTCTTT.

The J gene is TRBJ1-2, the V gene TRBV5-1, with 8 positions matching TRBD1. The CDR3 totals 14 residues. Looked up from germline, CDR1 is SGHRS and CDR2 is YFSETQ. V was clipped by 0 bases and J by 8 bases; unmatched bases: 6. CDR3 loop: CASSLALQGVGYTF. DNA for the CDR3: TGCGCCAGCAGCTTGGCCTTACAGGGGGTCGGCTACACCTTC. Supplemented by reference TRBV5-1 and TRBJ1-2, the full variable domain reads KAGVTQTPRYLIKTRGQQVTLSCSPISGHRSVSWYQQTPGQGLQFLFEYFSETQRNKGNFPGRFSGRQFSNSRSEMNVSTLELGDSALYLCASSLALQGVGYTFGSGTRLTVV.

This chain connects TRBV10-3 to TRBJ2-3; D may be TRBD1 or TRBD2 (5 bases each). The germline gives CDR1 ENHRY, CDR2 SYGVKD. The CDR3 covers 13 residues. V lost 11 bases and J lost 3, with 15 bases in between. The CDR3 DNA sequence: TGTGCCGCCCAAGGGGAGAATACAGATACGCAGTATTTT. This translates into CAAQGENTDTQYF.

V is TRBV11-2 and J is TRBJ2-1, with D possibly matching TRBD2 (5 bases). The germline V gene encodes CDR1 SGHAT and CDR2 FQNNGV. The CDR3 covers 15 residues. The V and J ends lost 5 bases and 4 bases respectively, with 15 bases between them. The CDR3 region is CASSPKGSRYNEQFF. As DNA, the CDR3 is TGTGCCAGCAGCCCCAAAGGGAGTAGATACAATGAGCAGTTCTTC.

J is TRBJ2-7 and V is TRBV6-5, with unresolved D. V was trimmed by 4 bases and J by 0 bases, leaving 10 bases between them. The CDR3 contains 14 residues. Germline V lookup: CDR1 MNHEY, CDR2 SVGAGI. CDR3 DNA sequence: TGTGCCAGCAGTTCCGTCGACATCTCCTACGAGCAGTACTTC. Amino acid sequence: CASSSVDISYEQYF.